The clone carrying this TCR beta chain was counted between two and nine times. The sample originates from a study of blood T cell repertoires in COVID-19. Study summary: Spain, Italy and the United States supplied samples that represented acute and convalescent COVID-19. T cells, B-cell-depleted T cells, or PBMCs supplied cDNA or gDNA.

The CDR3 consists of 15 residues. CDR1 MNHEY and CDR2 SVGEGT come from the germline V gene. V was clipped by 5 bases and J by 2 bases; unmatched bases: 6. In the original analysis: Using reference gene primer amplification, nucleated cell counts were estimated. Only in-frame clones appear in the TCRdb table, and some are missing; sequencing was by immunoSEQ multiplex PCR. For V, J and clone size, that table is used; D and trimming come from the DNA. The table records around 200,000 clones, 80% to 90% of them present only once. The chain couples TRBV6-2 or TRBV6-3 to TRBJ1-2, with 9 bases that match TRBD1. This clonotype originated in a woman of 80 years or more with acute or convalescent COVID-19. Material: peripheral blood. CDR3 DNA sequence: TGTGCCAGCAGTGATACAGGGGGCAGAAACTATGGCTACACCTTC. Amino acids: CASSDTGGRNYGYTF.